What follows describes a single TCR beta chain. The sample originates from a study of blood T cell repertoires in COVID-19. Produced via immunoSEQ multiplex PCR; TCRdb's table is partial and in-frame only. Of approximately 260,000 clones in the sample, roughly nine tenths were seen once. V was pared by 8 bases and J by 0 bases, with 7 bases between. Germline CDR1 MRHNA, CDR2 SNTAGT. CDR3 length: 12 residues. Source material: PBMCs or T cells enriched from blood (not recorded which). The receptor was derived from a woman aged 55 to 70 who had recovered from COVID-19. This chain uses TRBV6-4 with TRBJ2-5; D not certain. CDR3 DNA sequence: TGTGCCAGCCCTCCGGACCAAGAGACCCAGTACTTC. Translated: CASPPDQETQYF.